The source of this T cell receptor beta chain is a study of T cell repertoires in cytomegalovirus infection. Study in general: HLA-C-restricted CMV epitopes, recently identified, and well-studied HLA-B-restricted ones were used by the study.

As concerns this clonotype: What it binds is unknown.

TCRdb re-derived calls from the reads in MiXCR, one entry per CDR3 protein. In the table there are roughly 990,000 distinct CDR3 sequences, roughly 31% of which are singletons. Study-level results: Across the ex vivo response, the dominant clonotypes were HLA-C-restricted CMV-specific TCR beta clonotypes.

This CDR3 is 16 amino acids long. V was cut by 11 bases and J by 7 bases, with 24 bases left in between. In germline, CDR1 is SNHLY, CDR2 FYNNEI. The sequence came from a human donor in good health (CMV status not recorded). Some clones in this sample may be carry-over from other donors' samples. Sequenced material: cultured CD8+ T cells from PBMCs, taken from culture after CMV antigen stimulation. V usage is TRBV2 and J usage is TRBJ1-6; possible D gene TRBD1, 6 bases. CDR3 sequence: CAWWVGGRPSNSPLHF. In nucleotides, the CDR3 is TGTGCCTGGTGGGTAGGGGGGCGCCCCTCGAATTCACCCCTCCACTTT.